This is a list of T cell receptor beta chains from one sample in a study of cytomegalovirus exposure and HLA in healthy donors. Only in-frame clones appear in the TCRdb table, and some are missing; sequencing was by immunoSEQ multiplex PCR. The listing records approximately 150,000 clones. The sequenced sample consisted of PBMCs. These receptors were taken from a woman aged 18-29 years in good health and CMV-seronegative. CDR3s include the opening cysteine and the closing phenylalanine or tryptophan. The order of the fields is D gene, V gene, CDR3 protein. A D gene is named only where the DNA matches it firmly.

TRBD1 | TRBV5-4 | CASSPGTVYGYTF
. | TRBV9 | CASSHGTEHYEQYF
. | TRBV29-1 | CSVENPRGDGYTF
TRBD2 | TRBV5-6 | CASSLLFLAGGPRGELFF
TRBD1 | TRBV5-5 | CASSLHDRVADTQYF
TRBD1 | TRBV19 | CASSTPRQGNYGYTF
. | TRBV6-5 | CASSAPGYGYTF
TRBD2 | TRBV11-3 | CASSLVSGTRQFF
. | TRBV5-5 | CASSLSQGNQPQHF
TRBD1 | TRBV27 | CASSSRGQGANEKLFF
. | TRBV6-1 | CASSSSGITTGYTF
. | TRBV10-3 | CAIRKQGMQYF
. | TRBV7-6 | CASSSTLNTEAFF
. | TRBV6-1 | CASSDRQGHEKLFF
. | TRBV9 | CASSVSGSSYNEQFF
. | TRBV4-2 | CASSRLHRATNEKLFF
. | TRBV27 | CASSCPRQMNTEAFF
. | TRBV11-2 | CASSLTGSEAFF
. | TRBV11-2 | CASSHPGNYLAFF
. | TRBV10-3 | CAIRDGTGTPNYGYTF
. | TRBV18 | CASSPPFNNQPQHF